These T cell receptor beta chains were read from a single sample in a study of blood T cells in healthy people across ages. TCRdb ran MiXCR on the 5' RACE reads and lists one entry per CDR3 protein. This table holds about 640,000 distinct CDR3 sequences, approximately 50% found once. Sequencing was performed on blood. The receptors originated from a man aged 55 to 70 in good health. CDR3s leave out the opening cysteine and the closing phenylalanine or tryptophan. Size is omitted from some rows. Given values are once, few, many or a class for expanded clones.

TRBJ2-7 TRBV7-2 once ASSQDNGLYEQY
TRBJ2-5 TRBV29-1 NA SVGVGGETQY
TRBJ2-7 TRBV20-1 NA SAVRDARSYEQY
TRBJ2-6 TRBV27 NA ARPGANVLT
TRBJ2-1 TRBV11-2 NA ASRIRSSSYNEQF
TRBJ2-5 TRBV29-1 NA SVEGVTGVQETQY
TRBJ2-3 TRBV3-1 NA ASSSIPSGDTQY
TRBJ1-2 TRBV7-8 once ASSLVRQGAGYT
TRBJ2-1 TRBV20-1 many SASGGTGTGLSYNEQF
TRBJ2-1 TRBV5-1 few ASSSGQGASEQF
TRBJ1-4 TRBV6-5 NA ASSYLGGAREKLF
NA TRBV20-1 NA SASRAGGYEQY
NA TRBV20-1 few SAGKGAEASEQY
NA TRBV20-1 NA SARPSGGAVVREQY
TRBJ2-5 TRBV28 once ASSLPLPRGQETQY
TRBJ2-7 TRBV6-2/TRBV6-3 NA ASSGSVLGDSYEQY
TRBJ2-6 TRBV21-1 NA ASSKCGGALSGANVLT
TRBJ2-7 TRBV2 few ASSEAGSATYEQY
TRBJ2-3 TRBV7-3 NA ASSPPGGYTQY
TRBJ1-5 TRBV7-2 NA ASSPGRGPSQPQH
TRBJ2-5 TRBV11-2 NA ASSLASGGLQETQY
TRBJ2-5 TRBV12-3/TRBV12-4 few ASSLGTGGWETQY
TRBJ2-7 TRBV20-1 NA SANAGASTYEQY
TRBJ1-2 TRBV20-1 NA SARVKTGGAGYGYT
TRBJ2-5 TRBV19 once ASSGQRETQY
TRBJ2-5 TRBV28 NA ASSFGGLQETRY
TRBJ2-7 TRBV7-2 NA ASSYNAWGDEQY
TRBJ2-5 TRBV5-5 NA ASSEDIQETQY
TRBJ2-5 TRBV20-1 NA SARDPGRGLETQY
TRBJ2-1 TRBV13 once ASRGGSYEQF
TRBJ2-1 TRBV28 NA ASGTGLGNEQF
TRBJ2-7 TRBV21-1 NA ASNHRDGVSYEQY
TRBJ2-3 TRBV20-1 NA SAPGLASDTQY
TRBJ1-5 TRBV18 NA ASSPGQGVQPQH
TRBJ1-1 TRBV12-3/TRBV12-4 NA ASSGQFGTEAF
TRBJ2-7 TRBV3-1 few ASSPSGGHIAYEQY
TRBJ1-2 TRBV7-8 NA ASSNPPGGNYGYT
TRBJ2-3 TRBV5-1 once ASSSLAGADTQY
TRBJ2-7 TRBV20-1 few SASGGAEQY
TRBJ2-3 TRBV4-1 few ASSQGPLGQGTDTQY
TRBJ2-1 TRBV10-3 NA AISEPGQPDNEQF
TRBJ2-1 TRBV20-1 NA SARERLELINEQF
TRBJ2-7 TRBV29-1 many SVGDYEQY
TRBJ2-1 TRBV20-1 few SARRLYNEQF
TRBJ2-7 TRBV10-2 few ASSVTGGYNEQY
TRBJ2-4 TRBV28 NA ASAGAPPKNIQY
TRBJ2-3 TRBV7-2 NA ASSLVGVLTQY
TRBJ2-7 TRBV20-1 NA SAKVTGWEQY
TRBJ2-5 TRBV7-8 NA ASSPEGQGTETQY
TRBJ1-6 TRBV5-1 few ASSSRADNSPLH
TRBJ2-7 TRBV2 few ASKELGREQY
NA TRBV7-9 NA ASSLAGGAVGEQY
TRBJ2-3 TRBV28 NA ASRSTGSADTQY